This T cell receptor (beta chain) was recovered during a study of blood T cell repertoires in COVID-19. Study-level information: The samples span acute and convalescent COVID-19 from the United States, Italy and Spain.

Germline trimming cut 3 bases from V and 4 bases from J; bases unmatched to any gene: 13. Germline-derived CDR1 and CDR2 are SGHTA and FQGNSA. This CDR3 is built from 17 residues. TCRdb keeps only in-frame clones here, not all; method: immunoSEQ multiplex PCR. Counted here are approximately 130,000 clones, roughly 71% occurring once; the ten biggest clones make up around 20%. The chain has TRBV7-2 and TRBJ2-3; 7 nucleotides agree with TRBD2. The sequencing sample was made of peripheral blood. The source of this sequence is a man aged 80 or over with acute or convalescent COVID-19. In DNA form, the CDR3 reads TGTGCCAGCAGCTTCCTCGGCATCGGACTAGTTGCAGATACGCAGTATTTT. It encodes CASSFLGIGLVADTQYF.